This T cell receptor beta chain came from a study of OX40 agonist ivuxolimab in advanced cancers. Turning to the study itself: The study treated patients with ivuxolimab, an agonistic anti-OX40 (CD134) antibody.

V was clipped by 5 bases and J by 0 bases; unmatched bases: 9. Germline lookup yields CDR1 SEHNR and CDR2 FQNEAQ (reference sequence). CDR3 length equals 17 residues. Study-wide results and caveats: CD8+ T cells were the subset that, on average, had more expanded clones than CD4+. The 0.1-3.0 mg/kg partial responders had among the lowest clonal expansion.

Sequencing was performed with immunoSEQ multiplex PCR; in TCRdb, only in-frame clones are kept and a portion is missing. The table records around 40,000 clones, 80% of them present only once. Concerning this clone: What it binds is not known.

Sampling of blood occurred at baseline, cycle 4 day 1, and cycle 7 day 1. The TCR sequence derives from an adult with an advanced solid tumor such as melanoma, head and neck, liver or kidney cancer. The genes are TRBV7-9 and TRBJ2-1; 8 nucleotides line up with TRBD2. The sample in question was CD4+ or CD8+ T cells sorted from blood, obtained in a trial of the OX40 agonist ivuxolimab. CDR3 DNA: TGTGCCAGCAGCGTTGGGGGGAGCGGGAGCTCCTACAATGAGCAGTTCTTC. Its translation is CASSVGGSGSSYNEQFF.